A single sample is the source of the 10 T cell receptor beta chains below, sequenced in a study of T cells after yellow fever vaccination. A single record per CDR3 protein comes from TCRdb applying MiXCR to the 5' RACE reads. This table holds 250,000 to 350,000 distinct CDR3 sequences, approximately 10% found once. The sequences come from CD4+ T cells sorted from PBMCs, collected 5 days after the yellow fever booster vaccination. The source of these receptors is a man aged 18 to 30 who received the YFV17D yellow fever vaccine.

Only a few counts were recorded for this clonotype. The gene calls are TRBV20-1 and TRBJ2-5, with 14 positions matching TRBD2. J lost 5 bases, V lost 5 bases, and 7 bases had no gene match. The V gene's germline CDR1 is DFQATT and CDR2 SNEGSKA (reference sequence). This CDR3 is built from 15 residues. The CDR3: CSAGRLAGGPETQYF. CDR3 DNA: TGCAGTGCTGGCCGACTAGCGGGGGGGCCTGAGACCCAGTACTTC.

This clonotype was observed at least ten times. The CDR3 spells CASSSGQENSPLHF. DNA of the CDR3: TGCGCCAGCAGCTCGGGACAGGAGAATTCACCCCTCCACTTT. J is TRBJ1-6 and V is TRBV5-1, with 8 positions matching TRBD1. V lost 3 bases to trimming and J lost 7 bases; unmatched junction nucleotides: 3. The CDR3 covers 14 residues. The germline gives CDR1 SGHRS, CDR2 YFSETQ.

The chain uses TRBV6-1 and TRBJ2-7; D possibly corresponds to TRBD2 (6 bases). The ends were cut back, 10 bases at V and 4 bases at J, with 23 bases in the middle. The V gene's germline CDR1 is MNHNS and CDR2 SASEGT. The CDR3 covers 15 residues. CDR3 DNA: TGTGCCACCCGGCGCGGGATAGCCGGGATTTACGAGCAGTACTTC. Amino acids: CATRRGIAGIYEQYF.

The V and J genes are TRBV19 and TRBJ1-5; 7 bases agree with TRBD1. The CDR3 covers 16 residues. J lost 5 bases, V lost 5 bases, and 12 bases had no gene match. Germline CDR1 reads LNHDA; CDR2 reads SQIVND (reference sequence). CDR3 DNA sequence: TGTGCCAGTAGTTTCCGCCCGGGACAGAGATATCAGCCCCAGCATTTT. It specifies CASSFRPGQRYQPQHF.

There are many counts of this clonotype. The rearrangement links TRBV7-8 to TRBJ2-5; weak D call: TRBD2 (5 bases). V lost 5 bases to trimming and J lost 1 base, with 17 bases between them. Germline lookup yields CDR1 SGHVS and CDR2 FQNEAQ. CDR3 length: 16 amino acids. The CDR3 loop reads CASSQMPSRGQETQYF. The CDR3 DNA follows: TGTGCCAGCAGCCAAATGCCTAGCCGGGGCCAAGAGACCCAGTACTTC. The whole variable domain, filled in from reference TRBV7-8 and TRBJ2-5, reads GAGVSQSPRYKVAKRGQDVALRCDPISGHVSLFWYQQALGQGPEFLTYFQNEAQLDKSGLPSDRFFAERPEGSVSTLKIQRTQQEDSAVYLCASSQMPSRGQETQYFGPGTRLLVL.

In its sample, this clonotype was seen many times. The chain has TRBV5-1 and TRBJ1-5; 9 positions match TRBD1. In germline, CDR1 is SGHRS, CDR2 YFSETQ. This CDR3 has 14 amino acids. The V segment lost 3 bases and the J segment 4 bases; nucleotides outside the gene matches: 2. In nucleotides, the CDR3 is TGCGCCAGCAGCTCGGGACAGGGAAATCAGCCCCAGCATTTT. This translates into CASSSGQGNQPQHF.

This clonotype showed up just a few times. The chain employs TRBV30 and TRBJ2-1; D may match TRBD1 or TRBD2 (5 bases each). The germline V gene has CDR1 GTSNPN and CDR2 SVGIG (reference sequence). Trimming took off 0 bases at V and 3 bases at J, with 12 bases between the two ends. There are 15 residues in the CDR3. For the CDR3, the DNA is TGTGCCTGGAGTGTACGTGGGGGTATCTACAATGAGCAGTTCTTC. Residues: CAWSVRGGIYNEQFF.

The chain couples TRBV9 to TRBJ2-2; perhaps TRBD1 as D (5 bases). V was cut by 3 bases and J by 0 bases, with 12 bases left in between. CDR3 length: 16 residues. The germline V gene has CDR1 SGDLS and CDR2 YYNGEE. The CDR3: CASSARTRTNTGELFF. For the CDR3, the DNA is TGTGCCAGCAGCGCCCGGACAAGAACGAACACCGGGGAGCTGTTTTTT.

This clonotype was observed a few times. V is TRBV5-1 and J is TRBJ1-4, with 7 bases aligning to TRBD1. The CDR3 is 15 amino acids. The junction had 14 bases not matched to a gene; V was cut back by 7 bases and J by 8 bases. Looked up from germline, CDR1 is SGHRS and CDR2 is YFSETQ. The CDR3 coding sequence is TGCGCCAGCGCGGAATCGAGGGGGCGCGGGGAAAAACTGTTTTTT. Translated: CASAESRGRGEKLFF. The full variable domain, rest sourced from reference TRBV5-1 and TRBJ1-4, is KAGVTQTPRYLIKTRGQQVTLSCSPISGHRSVSWYQQTPGQGLQFLFEYFSETQRNKGNFPGRFSGRQFSNSRSEMNVSTLELGDSALYLCASAESRGRGEKLFFGSGTQLSVL.

This clonotype has more than one count but fewer than ten. V is TRBV29-1 and J is TRBJ2-6; D ambiguous. Per the germline V gene, CDR1 is SQVTM and CDR2 is ANQGSEA. CDR3 size: 12 residues. Trimming took off 3 bases at V and 0 bases at J, with 0 bases between the two ends. CDR3 sequence: CSVDSGANVLTF. The CDR3 DNA reads as TGCAGCGTTGACTCTGGGGCCAACGTCCTGACTTTC.